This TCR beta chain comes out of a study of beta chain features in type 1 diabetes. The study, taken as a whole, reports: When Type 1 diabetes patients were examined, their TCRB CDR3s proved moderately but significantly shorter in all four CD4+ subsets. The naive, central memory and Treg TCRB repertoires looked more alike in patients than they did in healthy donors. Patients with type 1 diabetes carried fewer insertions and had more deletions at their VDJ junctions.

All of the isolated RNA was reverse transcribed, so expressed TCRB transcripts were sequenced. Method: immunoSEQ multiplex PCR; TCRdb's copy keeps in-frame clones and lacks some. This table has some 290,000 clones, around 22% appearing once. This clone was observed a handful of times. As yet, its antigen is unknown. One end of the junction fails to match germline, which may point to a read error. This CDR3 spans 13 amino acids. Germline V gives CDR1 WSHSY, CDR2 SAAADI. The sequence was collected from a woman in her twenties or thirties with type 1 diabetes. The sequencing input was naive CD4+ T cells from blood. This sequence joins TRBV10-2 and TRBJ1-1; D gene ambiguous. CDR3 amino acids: CASSRRENIGFDF. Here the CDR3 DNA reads TGCGCCAGCAGCCGACGGGAGAACATTGGGTTTGACTTT.